The sequence of this T cell receptor (beta chain) was determined in a study of radiotherapy plus CTLA-4 blockade in lung cancer. The CDR3 consists of 14 residues. V was cut by 1 base and J by 4 bases, with 9 bases left in between. Germline V CDR1 and CDR2: SGHRS, YFSETQ. Using immunoSEQ multiplex PCR, the repertoire was profiled, and TCRdb retains in-frame clones only, with some absent. The sample lists some 110,000 clones, 70% to 90% seen once, with 2% to 2.5% in the top ten. Sequences were derived from peripheral blood, sampled from a patient treated with radiotherapy plus ipilimumab. V is TRBV5-1 and J is TRBJ1-3; D not certain. This TCR was recovered from a human donor with non-small cell lung cancer that progressed on radiotherapy plus ipilimumab. Some clones in this sample may be carry-over from other donors' samples. CDR3 loop: CASSLIGVGNTIYF. The DNA of the CDR3 is TGCGCCAGCAGCTTGATCGGGGTCGGAAACACCATATATTTT.